This entry lists 23 T cell receptor beta chains sequenced from one sample in a study of cytomegalovirus exposure and HLA in healthy donors. In the PCR, 60 Vbeta and 13 Jbeta primers were used. TCRdb keeps only in-frame clones here, not all; method: immunoSEQ multiplex PCR. The sample includes about 200,000 clones, approximately 87% seen only once; the top ten take 1.3%. Sequenced material: PBMCs. These receptor sequences come from a man aged 25 to 40 in good health and CMV-seronegative.

This clone is a singleton in its sample. V gene TRBV6-1 combines with J gene TRBJ2-1, with a weak D call TRBD2 (5 bases). Germline loops: CDR1 MNHNS, CDR2 SASEGT. Trimming shortened V by 7 bases and J by 3 bases, and 16 bases separated the two germline ends. The CDR3 covers 15 residues. CDR3 in DNA: TGTGCCAGCATCCGCGGGTCCGGAGGCTACAATGAGCAGTTCTTC. Encoded protein: CASIRGSGGYNEQFF.

V gene TRBV4-1 combines with J gene TRBJ2-1, with 7 bases aligning to TRBD1. CDR1 is MGHRA and CDR2 is YSYEKL in the germline V gene. J was trimmed by 6 bases and V by 1 base; bases with no gene match: 3. CDR3 length: 14 amino acids. As DNA, the CDR3 is TGCGCCAGCAGCCAAGGACAGGGTCGCAATGAGCAGTTCTTC. Protein product: CASSQGQGRNEQFF.

V gene TRBV19 combines with J gene TRBJ1-5; D not resolved. The CDR3 is 15 residues long. CDR1 is LNHDA, CDR2 SQIVND, per germline (reference sequence). The ends were cut back, 4 bases at V and 1 base at J, with 11 bases in the middle. Here the CDR3 DNA reads TGTGCCAGTAGTACTGGCGCGGGCAGCAATCAGCCCCAGCATTTT. Translated, it gives CASSTGAGSNQPQHF.

The CDR3 protein is CASSIRTGNVGYGYTF. CDR3 coding DNA: TGTGCCAGCAGCATAAGGACAGGGAATGTCGGCTATGGCTACACCTTC. The J gene is TRBJ1-2, the V gene TRBV9, with 8 positions matching TRBD1. V shed 4 bases and J 4 bases; nucleotides not matched to a gene: 12. This CDR3 region has 16 residues. Germline values: CDR1 SGDLS, CDR2 YYNGEE.

J is TRBJ2-1 and V is TRBV18; TRBD2 matches at 7 bases. Trimming at V came to 3 bases and at J to 2 bases, leaving 4 bases not matched to a gene. Germline V CDR1 and CDR2: KGHSH, LQKENI. The CDR3 has 15 amino acids. The CDR3 is CASSPLAETYNEQFF. CDR3 coding DNA: TGTGCCAGCTCACCCCTAGCGGAAACCTACAATGAGCAGTTCTTC. Filled out from reference TRBV18 and TRBJ2-1, the complete variable domain reads NAGVMQNPRHLVRRRGQEARLRCSPMKGHSHVYWYRQLPEEGLKFMVYLQKENIIDESGMPKERFSAEFPKEGPSILRIQQVVRGDSAAYFCASSPLAETYNEQFFGPGTRLTVL.

The chain couples TRBV7-2 to TRBJ1-5; no clear D gene. The CDR3 is 13 amino acids. The ends were cut back, 6 bases at V and 0 bases at J, with 6 bases in the middle. Germline lookup yields CDR1 SGHTA and CDR2 FQGNSA. The CDR3 region has the DNA TGTGCCAGCAGGCGGTATAGCAATCAGCCCCAGCATTTT. It specifies CASRRYSNQPQHF.

The chain recombines TRBV2 with TRBJ1-1, with D perhaps TRBD1 (5 bases). Germline V lookup: CDR1 SNHLY, CDR2 FYNNEI. The CDR3 loop spans 13 amino acids. Trimming cost V 7 bases and J 0 bases, with 9 bases left between them. CDR3 residues: CASIWGVNTEAFF. The CDR3 DNA is TGTGCCAGCATTTGGGGGGTGAACACTGAAGCTTTCTTT.

The chain links TRBV5-4 to TRBJ1-1, with D maybe TRBD1 (6 bases). V was trimmed by 1 base and J by 4 bases, leaving 14 bases between them. The CDR3 totals 15 residues. CDR1 and CDR2 (germline): SGHNT, YYREEE (reference sequence). The CDR3 here is CASSLPGGLVTEAFF. The CDR3, as DNA: TGTGCCAGCAGCTTGCCGGGGGGGCTCGTCACTGAAGCTTTCTTT.

The rearrangement joins TRBV28 to TRBJ1-1, with D possibly being TRBD1 (6 bases). This CDR3 is 16 amino acids long. The germline V gene has CDR1 MDHEN and CDR2 SYDVKM. Trimming cost V 6 bases and J 5 bases, with 22 bases left between them. The CDR3: CASSSRGAEEPTEAFF. The CDR3 bases are TGTGCCAGCAGCTCCCGGGGGGCCGAAGAACCTACTGAAGCTTTCTTT.

The chain links TRBV30 to TRBJ1-3; weak D call: TRBD1 (6 bases). Germline lookup yields CDR1 GTSNPN and CDR2 SVGIG (reference sequence). The CDR3 totals 14 residues. V was shortened by 5 bases and J by 0 bases, with 11 bases between the two germline ends. CDR3 coding DNA: TGTGCCTGGGGAACAGGGACCTCTGGAAACACCATATATTTT. Its translation: CAWGTGTSGNTIYF.

Turning to this clone: Other DNA sequences in this specimen translate into the identical CDR3. The J gene is TRBJ2-1, the V gene TRBV27, with a possible D match to TRBD2 (6 bases). Germline CDR1 and CDR2: MNHEY and SMNVEV (reference sequence). The CDR3 runs to 14 residues. The ends were cut back, 5 bases at V and 4 bases at J, with 12 bases in the middle. The CDR3 loop reads CASSKGGAYNEQFF. For the CDR3, the DNA is TGTGCCAGCAGTAAGGGAGGAGCGTACAATGAGCAGTTCTTC.

This clone has just one count. The V call is TRBV4-1, the J call TRBJ2-7; D is perhaps TRBD2 (5 bases). The CDR3 totals 15 residues. V lost 4 bases, J lost 0 bases, and 13 bases lay in between. Germline CDR1 is MGHRA and CDR2 is YSYEKL. CDR3 in DNA: TGCGCCAGCAGCCCCAACGGACTCCCCTCCTACGAGCAGTACTTC. As protein: CASSPNGLPSYEQYF.

The chain links TRBV7-9 to TRBJ1-2, with a weak D call TRBD1 (6 bases). The V gene's germline CDR1 is SEHNR and CDR2 FQNEAQ (reference sequence). The CDR3 has 14 residues. V was pared by 6 bases and J by 10 bases, with 21 bases between. The CDR3 sequence: CASSLSDGNRDYTF. The CDR3 bases are TGTGCCAGCAGTCTCTCTGATGGTAACAGGGACTACACCTTC.

This rearrangement joins TRBV4-1 to TRBJ2-7; TRBD2 might be the D (5 bases). Between the trimmed V and J ends, which lost 6 bases and 2 bases, there was a span of 17 bases. Germline V gives CDR1 MGHRA, CDR2 YSYEKL. This CDR3 is 15 amino acids long. Here the CDR3 reads CASSPTEGRAYEQYF. The DNA of the CDR3 is TGCGCCAGCAGTCCCACCGAGGGAAGAGCCTACGAGCAGTACTTC.

The chain links TRBV27 to TRBJ2-3; 8 bases align to TRBD1. Germline CDR1 is MNHEY and CDR2 is SMNVEV (reference sequence). CDR3 length equals 15 residues. V was pared by 4 bases and J by 4 bases, with 7 bases of the junction left unmatched. CDR3 sequence (DNA): TGTGCCAGCAGTTCACGGACAGGGTGGTCAGATACGCAGTATTTT. It translates to CASSSRTGWSDTQYF.

The rearrangement joins TRBV29-1 to TRBJ2-7, with D possibly matching TRBD1 (6 bases). Germline V gene sequence: CDR1 SQVTM, CDR2 ANQGSEA. This CDR3 has 13 amino acids. V gave up 4 bases and J gave up 3 bases, with 13 bases separating them. This chain's CDR3 is CSVAYREIYEQYF. CDR3 bases: TGCAGCGTTGCATACAGGGAAATCTACGAGCAGTACTTC.

The rearrangement links TRBV21-1 to TRBJ1-4; the table's D call, TRBD1, was not checked against the DNA. TRBV21-1 is assigned pseudogene status. CDR3 length: 17 residues. CDR3 amino acids: CASSKVSRDRGLEKLFF. In nucleotides, the CDR3 is TGTGCCAGCAGCAAAGTTTCCCGGGACAGGGGGCTTGAAAAACTGTTTTTT.

The gene calls are TRBV6-1 and TRBJ2-7; D is possibly TRBD2 (6 bases). The CDR3 runs 14 residues. Trimming cost V 6 bases and J 1 base, with 13 bases left between them. In germline, CDR1 is MNHNS, CDR2 SASEGT. CDR3 sequence: CASRGGEMSYEQYF. CDR3 in DNA: TGTGCCAGCAGAGGAGGGGAGATGTCCTACGAGCAGTACTTC.

This chain connects TRBV11-1 to TRBJ2-2; the match to TRBD1 covers 9 bases. The CDR3 totals 17 residues. Germline V gene lookup returns CDR1 SGHAT and CDR2 FQDESV (reference sequence). V shed 5 bases and J 3 bases; nucleotides not matched to a gene: 10. The CDR3 here is CASSLTGGSVDTGELFF. In DNA, the CDR3 is TGTGCCAGCAGCCTCACAGGGGGCTCGGTGGACACCGGGGAGCTGTTTTTT.

The chain employs TRBV18 and TRBJ2-7; TRBD1 aligns across 9 bases. The germline CDR1 and CDR2 sequences are KGHSH and LQKENI. This CDR3 contains 15 residues. After removal of 4 bases from V and 4 bases from J, the junction contained 8 bases not matched to a gene. The DNA of the CDR3 is TGTGCCAGCTCACTAACCGGGACAGGGATTTACGAGCAGTACTTC. This encodes CASSLTGTGIYEQYF.

The V and J genes are TRBV5-1 and TRBJ1-3, with 9 positions matching TRBD1. CDR1 SGHRS and CDR2 YFSETQ come from the germline V gene. The V segment lost 1 base and the J segment 6 bases; nucleotides outside the gene matches: 8. There are 16 residues in the CDR3. CDR3 in amino acids: CASSLTLGQGKNTIYF. CDR3 sequence (DNA): TGCGCCAGCAGCTTGACTCTGGGACAGGGTAAAAACACCATATATTTT.

This clone was seen once. V and J are TRBV28 and TRBJ1-2, with 8 nucleotides matching TRBD1. The CDR3 length is 12 residues. The ends lost 10 bases at V and 9 bases at J; junction bases unmatched: 10. Germline V CDR1 and CDR2: MDHEN, SYDVKM. CDR3 sequence: CATSDRVRRYTF. CDR3 DNA sequence: TGTGCCACTTCGGACAGGGTCCGTCGCTACACCTTC.

V is TRBV4-3 and J is TRBJ1-1; the match to TRBD1 covers 7 bases. The V gene's germline CDR1 is LGHNA and CDR2 YSLEER. The CDR3 has 16 residues. The V segment lost 0 bases and the J segment 2 bases; nucleotides outside the gene matches: 6. The CDR3 region has the DNA TGCGCCAGCAGCCAAGATCGGACAGGACCCAACACTGAAGCTTTCTTT. Its protein is CASSQDRTGPNTEAFF.